This T cell receptor beta chain was identified in a study of T cells in Graves' hyperthyroidism and ophthalmopathy. The study, taken as a whole, reports: Researchers found most expanded thyroid clonotypes above 0.001 in blood as well. The authors' 13 V-J model separated ophthalmopathy from stable hyperthyroidism. Before onset, by a median of about seven months, the model predicted ophthalmopathy.

There were TCR beta CDR3 regions amplified from RNA transcripts. Researchers ran a first-round RT-PCR on the TCR CDR3 using the HTBI primer set. A single record per CDR3 protein comes from TCRdb applying MiXCR to the multiplex PCR reads. This sample has 650,000 to 850,000 distinct CDR3 sequences, with approximately 18% found just once. Regarding this clonotype: The antigen is not known.

V was pared by 0 bases and J by 6 bases, with 18 bases between. Germline CDR1 is KGHSH and CDR2 is LQKENI. The CDR3 is made up of 17 amino acids. The chain links TRBV18 to TRBJ2-4; D may be TRBD1 or TRBD2 (7 bases each). Sequencing was done on a sample of blood. The clonotype was recovered from a woman aged 50 to 65 with Graves' hyperthyroidism that later progressed to Graves' ophthalmopathy. As DNA, the CDR3 is TGTGCCAGCTCACCACCGGTTGGGAGGGGGCGCGGAAACATTCAGTACTTC. Translation gives CASSPPVGRGRGNIQYF. Complete variable domain (other parts from reference TRBV18 and TRBJ2-4): NAGVMQNPRHLVRRRGQEARLRCSPMKGHSHVYWYRQLPEEGLKFMVYLQKENIIDESGMPKERFSAEFPKEGPSILRIQQVVRGDSAAYFCASSPPVGRGRGNIQYFGAGTRLSVL.